Each of the 10 T cell receptor beta chains below was sequenced from the same sample in a study of cytomegalovirus exposure and HLA in healthy donors. The PCR used 60 Vbeta and 13 Jbeta primers. TCRdb keeps only in-frame clones here, not all; method: immunoSEQ multiplex PCR. Among tens of thousands of clones listed, approximately 68% were seen once. The sequencing input was PBMCs. These receptors came from a woman aged 50 to 60 in good health and CMV-seropositive.

This clone was detected only a few times. The chain employs TRBV11-2 and TRBJ1-6; no clear D gene. V was trimmed by 3 bases and J by 13 bases, leaving 16 bases between them. The CDR3 loop spans 14 amino acids. Germline V gives CDR1 SGHAT, CDR2 FQNNGV. The DNA of the CDR3 is TGTGCCAGCAGCTTTAGGAGGGTAGAATATCCCCTCCACTTT. Translation gives CASSFRRVEYPLHF.

This sequence joins TRBV9 and TRBJ2-3, with D possibly matching TRBD2 (6 bases). V shed 4 bases and J shed 4 bases, with 10 bases lying between them. The germline V gene has CDR1 SGDLS and CDR2 YYNGEE. The CDR3 is made up of 13 amino acids. As DNA, the CDR3 is TGTGCCAGCAGCCCGGGAGAGCCAGATACGCAGTATTTT. Its translation is CASSPGEPDTQYF.

The J gene is TRBJ2-1, the V gene TRBV7-9; 7 positions match TRBD2. This CDR3 region has 13 residues. The junction had 4 bases not matched to a gene; V was cut back by 3 bases and J by 8 bases. Germline assignment: CDR1 SEHNR and CDR2 FQNEAQ (reference sequence). In nucleotides, the CDR3 is TGTGCCAGCAGCTTGGGGGGGGTGGATGAGCAGTTCTTC. The encoded protein is CASSLGGVDEQFF.

This sequence joins TRBV30 and TRBJ2-2; no clear D. The germline V gene encodes CDR1 GTSNPN and CDR2 SVGIG (reference sequence). CDR3 length: 12 amino acids. Between the trimmed V and J ends, which lost 5 bases and 7 bases, there was a span of 11 bases. The CDR3 nucleotides read TGTGCCTGGCACTCCGCGAACGGGGAGCTGTTTTTT. Protein sequence: CAWHSANGELFF.

This CDR3 reads CASSLGRTDGYTF. In DNA, the CDR3 is TGTGCCAGCAGCCTGGGCAGAACTGATGGCTACACCTTC. The gene calls are TRBV7-9 and TRBJ1-2; D is undetermined. The V gene's germline CDR1 is SEHNR and CDR2 FQNEAQ (reference sequence). The CDR3 loop spans 13 amino acids. Trimming left V 5 bases short and J 6 bases short, with 13 bases between. Full variable domain (remainder filled in from reference TRBV7-9 and TRBJ1-2): DTGVSQNPRHKITKRGQNVTFRCDPISEHNRLYWYRQTLGQGPEFLTYFQNEAQLEKSRLLSDRFSAERPKGSFSTLEIQRTEQGDSAMYLCASSLGRTDGYTFGSGTRLTVV.

The rearrangement uses TRBV27 and TRBJ2-1, with D perhaps TRBD2 (5 bases). The length of the CDR3 is 15 residues. The V end lost 3 bases, the J end lost 5 bases, and 14 bases lay between the germline ends. Germline V gene lookup returns CDR1 MNHEY and CDR2 SMNVEV (reference sequence). CDR3 amino acids: CASSFSSTGNNEQFF. CDR3 nucleotide sequence: TGTGCCAGCAGTTTTTCCTCAACGGGGAACAATGAGCAGTTCTTC.

The gene calls are TRBV28 and TRBJ1-4; no clear D gene. V was clipped by 6 bases and J by 0 bases, with 11 bases between them. CDR3 length: 15 amino acids. Germline V lookup: CDR1 MDHEN, CDR2 SYDVKM. The CDR3 nucleotides read TGTGCCAGCAGCCTAACTATCGCAACTAATGAAAAACTGTTTTTT. It specifies CASSLTIATNEKLFF. Using reference TRBV28 and TRBJ1-4 for the parts outside the CDR3, the full variable domain is DVKVTQSSRYLVKRTGEKVFLECVQDMDHENMFWYRQDPGLGLRLIYFSYDVKMKEKGDIPEGYSVSREKKERFSLILESASTNQTSMYLCASSLTIATNEKLFFGSGTQLSVL.

The rearrangement joins TRBV6-1 to TRBJ1-1, with D unclear. This CDR3 comprises 12 residues. The germline V and J ends were trimmed by 1 base and 11 bases, with 11 bases remaining between them. The germline gives CDR1 MNHNS, CDR2 SASEGT. The CDR3 region is CASSEGGSWAFF. In DNA, the CDR3 is TGTGCCAGCAGTGAAGGCGGGTCGTGGGCTTTCTTT.

V usage is TRBV11-2 and J usage is TRBJ2-2; D is unclear. With 1 base removed from V and 0 bases from J, the gap between germline ends came to 6 bases. The CDR3 length is 15 residues. From germline, CDR1 is SGHAT and CDR2 FQNNGV. CDR3 coding DNA: TGTGCCAGCAGCTTAGTTACAACGAACACCGGGGAGCTGTTTTTT. Amino acids: CASSLVTTNTGELFF.

The chain uses TRBV29-1 and TRBJ1-2; the match to TRBD1 covers 9 bases. Germline CDR1 SQVTM, CDR2 ANQGSEA. The CDR3 contains 12 residues. V dropped 6 bases and J dropped 7; count of bases not matched to a gene: 6. CDR3 sequence (DNA): TGCAGCGTGGTGACAGGGGGTAGTGGCTACACCTTC. Translated, it gives CSVVTGGSGYTF. The full variable domain, with the rest looked up from reference TRBV29-1 and TRBJ1-2, is SAVISQKPSRDICQRGTSLTIQCQVDSQVTMMFWYRQQPGQSLTLIATANQGSEATYESGFVIDKFPISRPNLTFSTLTVSNMSPEDSSIYLCSVVTGGSGYTFGSGTRLTVV.